These 25 T cell receptor beta chains originate from one sample sequenced in a study of OX40 agonist ivuxolimab in advanced cancers. Libraries were prepared by immunoSEQ multiplex PCR; TCRdb keeps only in-frame clonotypes and omits some of them. There are 100,000 to 150,000 clones in the sample; about nine tenths occur only once, and 0.65% to 0.9% lies in the top ten. The sample was CD4+ or CD8+ T cells sorted from blood, taken in a trial of the OX40 agonist ivuxolimab. Every receptor here comes from an adult with an advanced solid tumor such as melanoma, head and neck, liver or kidney cancer.

Here the CDR3 reads CASSPDRVGIEQFF. The CDR3 DNA reads as TGTGCCAGCAGTCCCGACAGGGTAGGAATTGAGCAGTTCTTC. This chain joins TRBV28 and TRBJ2-1, with 7 bases identical to TRBD1. CDR1 is MDHEN, CDR2 SYDVKM, per germline. V lost 5 bases and J lost 9; bases outside the gene matches: 10. CDR3 size: 14 residues. The whole variable domain, filled in from reference TRBV28 and TRBJ2-1, reads DVKVTQSSRYLVKRTGEKVFLECVQDMDHENMFWYRQDPGLGLRLIYFSYDVKMKEKGDIPEGYSVSREKKERFSLILESASTNQTSMYLCASSPDRVGIEQFFGPGTRLTVL.

The V and J genes are TRBV2 and TRBJ2-2, with unresolved D. Germline V lookup: CDR1 SNHLY, CDR2 FYNNEI. There are 15 residues in the CDR3. With 3 bases removed from V and 1 base from J, the gap between germline ends came to 9 bases. Written as DNA, the CDR3 is TGTGCCAGCAGTGAGGATAGCAGGAACACCGGGGAGCTGTTTTTT. Amino acid sequence: CASSEDSRNTGELFF. Full variable domain (outside the CDR3, taken from reference TRBV2 and TRBJ2-2): EPEVTQTPSHQVTQMGQEVILRCVPISNHLYFYWYRQILGQKVEFLVSFYNNEISEKSEIFDDQFSVERPDGSNFTLKIRSTKLEDSAMYFCASSEDSRNTGELFFGEGSRLTVL.

Comments on this clone: A read error may account for a junction end that differs from germline. This chain connects TRBV7-7 to TRBJ2-5, with TRBD1 identical over 8 bases. The CDR3 loop spans 14 amino acids. CDR1 and CDR2 from the germline V gene are SSHAT and FNYEAQ (reference sequence). The CDR3: CASSQGQAQETQYF. The CDR3 DNA is TGTGCTAGCAGCCAGGGACAGGCCCAAGAGACCCAGTACTTC. The full variable domain, with the rest looked up from reference TRBV7-7 and TRBJ2-5, is GAGVSQSPRYKVTKRGQDVTLRCDPISSHATLYWYQQALGQGPEFLTYFNYEAQPDKSGLPSDRFSAERPEGSISTLTIQRTEQRDSAMYRCASSQGQAQETQYFGPGTRLLVL.

The rearrangement joins TRBV5-4 to TRBJ2-2; D remains unclear. Germline-derived CDR1 and CDR2 are SGHNT and YYREEE (reference sequence). V was pared by 0 bases and J by 5 bases, with 8 bases between. This CDR3 is built from 14 residues. In nucleotides, the CDR3 is TGTGCCAGCAGCTTGGTATCTGGGACCGGGGAGCTGTTTTTT. This sequence encodes CASSLVSGTGELFF.

The rearrangement links TRBV7-8 to TRBJ1-3; D unclear. The germline gives CDR1 SGHVS, CDR2 FQNEAQ. V lost 0 bases and J 0 bases, leaving 15 bases between the germline ends. CDR3 size: 18 residues. The CDR3 is CASSLAVPPRTSGNTIYF. The CDR3 DNA reads as TGTGCCAGCAGCTTAGCCGTACCCCCACGGACCTCTGGAAACACCATATATTTT.

This chain links TRBV6-5 with TRBJ2-5; 9 positions agree with TRBD2. Germline V gives CDR1 MNHEY, CDR2 SVGAGI. There are 15 residues in the CDR3. With V trimmed by 6 bases and J by 5 bases, 10 bases remained unmatched. The CDR3 loop is CASSYRSGSSETQYF. CDR3 bases: TGTGCCAGCAGCTATCGTAGCGGGAGTTCGGAGACCCAGTACTTC.

This clone appeared a single time. The chain joins TRBV7-9 to TRBJ2-7; the match to TRBD2 covers 10 bases. The CDR3 spans 15 residues. V shed 1 base and J 4 bases; nucleotides not matched to a gene: 4. Germline V gene data show CDR1 as SEHNR and CDR2 as FQNEAQ (reference sequence). CDR3 residues: CASSLGLAGVYEQYF. The CDR3 coding sequence is TGTGCCAGCAGCTTAGGGCTAGCGGGAGTTTACGAGCAGTACTTC.

This chain uses TRBV28 with TRBJ1-4; 11 bases line up with TRBD1. This CDR3 has 15 amino acids. The germline V gene encodes CDR1 MDHEN and CDR2 SYDVKM. J gave up 8 bases and V 4 bases, and 6 bases lay outside the gene matches. This CDR3 reads CASSSWGTGGEKLFF. CDR3 bases: TGTGCCAGCAGTTCCTGGGGGACAGGGGGAGAAAAACTGTTTTTT. Full variable domain (outside the CDR3, taken from reference TRBV28 and TRBJ1-4): DVKVTQSSRYLVKRTGEKVFLECVQDMDHENMFWYRQDPGLGLRLIYFSYDVKMKEKGDIPEGYSVSREKKERFSLILESASTNQTSMYLCASSSWGTGGEKLFFGSGTQLSVL.

This chain links TRBV6-1 with TRBJ2-7; D is unresolved. Germline CDR1 MNHNS, CDR2 SASEGT. V lost 4 bases to trimming and J lost 0 bases, with 7 bases between them. CDR3 size: 13 residues. The CDR3 loop is CASSASPSYEQYF. The CDR3 region has the DNA TGTGCCAGCAGTGCCTCCCCCTCCTACGAGCAGTACTTC.

The rearrangement joins TRBV18 to TRBJ1-2; 8 nucleotides match TRBD1. This CDR3 has 16 residues. Trimming removed 3 bases from V and 5 bases from J; junction bases left unmatched: 11. CDR1 is KGHSH, CDR2 LQKENI, per germline. This CDR3 is CASSPLQGGSHYGYTF. The CDR3 bases are TGTGCCAGCTCACCTTTACAGGGGGGGTCCCATTATGGCTACACCTTC.

The chain is built from TRBV19 and TRBJ2-5, with 7 bases aligning to TRBD1. The CDR3 is made up of 12 amino acids. The V gene's germline CDR1 is LNHDA and CDR2 SQIVND (reference sequence). The CDR3 nucleotides are TGTGCAGCCGGGACAGCAAAAGAGACCCAGTACTTC. It translates to CAAGTAKETQYF. The full variable domain, rest sourced from reference TRBV19 and TRBJ2-5, is DGGITQSPKYLFRKEGQNVTLSCEQNLNHDAMYWYRQDPGQGLRLIYYSQIVNDFQKGDIAEGYSVSREKKESFPLTVTSAQKNPTAFYLCAAGTAKETQYFGPGTRLLVL.

The chain combines TRBV6-5 with TRBJ2-1; D remains unclear. With 2 bases removed from V and 8 bases from J, the gap between germline ends came to 7 bases. The CDR3 runs to 12 residues. Germline CDR1 and CDR2: MNHEY and SVGAGI. The CDR3 here is CASSYMGHEQFF. CDR3 in DNA: TGTGCCAGCAGTTACATGGGCCATGAGCAGTTCTTC.

The chain links TRBV6-5 to TRBJ2-4, with D tentatively TRBD2 (5 bases). Deletions cut 7 bases from V and 5 bases from J, with 18 bases between. This CDR3 has 15 amino acids. Germline CDR1 MNHEY, CDR2 SVGAGI. The CDR3 loop reads CASTGVWGGENIQYF. The CDR3 DNA reads as TGTGCCAGCACCGGGGTTTGGGGTGGGGAAAACATTCAGTACTTC.

The chain carries TRBV9 and TRBJ1-4, with D unclear. The V end lost 3 bases, the J end lost 0 bases, and 9 bases lay between the germline ends. The germline V gene encodes CDR1 SGDLS and CDR2 YYNGEE. The CDR3 spans 15 residues. This chain's CDR3 is CASSETSATNEKLFF. In nucleotides, the CDR3 is TGTGCCAGCAGCGAGACGTCGGCAACTAATGAAAAACTGTTTTTT.

This clone was seen a single time. The junction shows a germline mismatch at one end, possibly a read error. The chain recombines TRBV6-1 with TRBJ2-1; perhaps TRBD2 as D (6 bases). Germline V gene data show CDR1 as MNHNS and CDR2 as SASEGT. The CDR3 totals 16 residues. Here the CDR3 DNA reads TGTGCCAGCAGTGACTACGGGAGTTCTTCCTACAATGAACAGTTCTTC. It codes for CASSDYGSSSYNEQFF.

The genes are TRBV28 and TRBJ1-1; no clear D. Trimming took 3 bases from V and 7 from J, leaving 6 bases between them. Germline V gene lookup returns CDR1 MDHEN and CDR2 SYDVKM. The CDR3 extends over 11 amino acids. The CDR3 nucleotides are TGTGCCAGCAGTTTTACGGGTGAAGCTTTCTTT. Translation: CASSFTGEAFF.

This sequence joins TRBV5-1 and TRBJ2-2; D is uncertain. Looked up from germline, CDR1 is SGHRS and CDR2 is YFSETQ. V was trimmed by 0 bases and J by 5 bases, leaving 8 bases between them. The CDR3 extends over 14 amino acids. CDR3 sequence (DNA): TGCGCCAGCAGCTTGGCGGCGGAGACCGGGGAGCTGTTTTTT. It codes for CASSLAAETGELFF.

V is TRBV5-4 and J is TRBJ2-4; 7 bases line up with TRBD1. Germline CDR1 is SGHNT and CDR2 is YYREEE (reference sequence). The CDR3 sequence is 13 residues long. With V trimmed by 6 bases and J by 9 bases, 9 bases remained unmatched. In nucleotides, the CDR3 is TGTGCCAGCACCTGGGACAGCGCTAGCATTCAGTACTTC. It yields the protein CASTWDSASIQYF.

The chain couples TRBV19 to TRBJ2-1, with D possibly being TRBD2 (6 bases). CDR3 length: 15 amino acids. Trimming left V 7 bases short and J 5 bases short, with 18 bases between. Germline V gives CDR1 LNHDA, CDR2 SQIVND (reference sequence). In DNA form, the CDR3 reads TGTGCCAGTAAGACCGGGACTGCTCTGGACAATGAGCAGTTCTTC. Its translation: CASKTGTALDNEQFF.

The CDR3 here is CASSYLAGPADTQYF. DNA of the CDR3: TGTGCCAGCAGTTATCTAGCGGGTCCAGCAGATACGCAGTATTTT. V gene TRBV27 combines with J gene TRBJ2-3; 8 positions match TRBD2. CDR3 size: 15 residues. The V and J ends lost 4 bases and 4 bases, in that order; junction bases with no gene match: 7. The germline gives CDR1 MNHEY, CDR2 SMNVEV (reference sequence).

The chain combines TRBV2 with TRBJ2-1; D gene unclear. The CDR3 is 15 amino acids. CDR1 is SNHLY and CDR2 is FYNNEI in the germline V gene. V lost 1 base and J lost 1, with 8 bases in between. The CDR3 is CASSEEVVSYNEQFF. As DNA, the CDR3 is TGTGCCAGCAGTGAAGAGGTCGTTTCCTACAATGAGCAGTTCTTC.

This clone appeared once. This rearrangement joins TRBV2 to TRBJ1-5, with D uncertain. Trimming left V 6 bases short and J 5 bases short, with 17 bases between. CDR3 length: 15 amino acids. Germline CDR1 is SNHLY and CDR2 is FYNNEI. The CDR3 region is CASRADWAGDQPQHF. The CDR3 nucleotides are TGTGCCAGCAGGGCGGACTGGGCCGGGGATCAGCCCCAGCATTTT.

The V gene is TRBV28, the J gene TRBJ1-4; D unclear. V lost 10 bases and J 3 bases, leaving 9 bases between the germline ends. This CDR3 is built from 12 residues. Germline V lookup: CDR1 MDHEN, CDR2 SYDVKM. The chain's CDR3 is CATSSANEKLFF. CDR3 DNA: TGTGCCACCTCCTCCGCTAATGAAAAACTGTTTTTT.

This clone was detected only a few times. J is TRBJ2-1 and V is TRBV10-3; D unresolved. Looked up from germline, CDR1 is ENHRY and CDR2 is SYGVKD. There are 16 residues in the CDR3. Trimming took off 7 bases at V and 4 bases at J, with 20 bases between the two ends. Here the CDR3 DNA reads TGTGCCATCACGCCGACGAGGCAGAGCAATTACAATGAGCAGTTCTTC. This codes for CAITPTRQSNYNEQFF.

The chain has TRBV27 and TRBJ2-7, with D tentatively TRBD2 (5 bases). Trimming cost V 2 bases and J 3 bases, with 8 bases left between them. The CDR3 spans 13 residues. Germline CDR1 and CDR2: MNHEY and SMNVEV (reference sequence). The CDR3 bases are TGTGCCAGCAGTTTAGAGGCGGGCTACGAGCAGTACTTC. Protein product: CASSLEAGYEQYF.